This T cell receptor (beta chain) stems from a study of T cell changes during pregnancy in multiple sclerosis. The CDR3 has 15 residues. V lost 2 bases and J 4 bases, leaving 12 bases between the germline ends. From germline, CDR1 is SEHNR and CDR2 FQNEAQ (reference sequence). The assay was immunoSEQ multiplex PCR, and TCRdb's table has in-frame clones only and misses some. The table records tens of thousands of clones, around 94% of them present only once. The specimen comprised CD8+ T cells from peripheral blood mononuclear cells, sampled before pregnancy. The chain carries TRBV7-9 and TRBJ2-1, with a tentative D call TRBD2 (6 bases). The sequence was obtained from a female donor with multiple sclerosis, enrolled in a pregnancy study. This chain's CDR3 is CASSLMGDSYNEQFF. CDR3 coding DNA: TGTGCCAGCAGCTTAATGGGGGACTCATACAATGAGCAGTTCTTC.